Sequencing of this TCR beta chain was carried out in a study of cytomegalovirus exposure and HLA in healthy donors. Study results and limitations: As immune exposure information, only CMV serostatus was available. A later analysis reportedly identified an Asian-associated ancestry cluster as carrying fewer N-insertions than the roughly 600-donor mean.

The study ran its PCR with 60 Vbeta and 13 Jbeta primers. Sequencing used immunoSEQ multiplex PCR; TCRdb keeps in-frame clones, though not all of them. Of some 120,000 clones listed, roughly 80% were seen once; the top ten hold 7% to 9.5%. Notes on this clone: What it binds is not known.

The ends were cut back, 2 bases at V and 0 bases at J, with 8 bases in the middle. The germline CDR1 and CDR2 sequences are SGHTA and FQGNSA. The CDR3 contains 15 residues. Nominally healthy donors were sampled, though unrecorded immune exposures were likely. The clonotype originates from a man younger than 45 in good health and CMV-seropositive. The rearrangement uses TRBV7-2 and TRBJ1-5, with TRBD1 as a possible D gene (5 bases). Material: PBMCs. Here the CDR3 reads CASSLRGYSNQPQHF. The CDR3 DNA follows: TGTGCCAGCAGCTTACGGGGGTATAGCAATCAGCCCCAGCATTTT.